These 2 T cell receptor beta chains were sequenced from one sample in a study of blood T cell repertoires in COVID-19 (dated by TCRdb to the early 2020s). The receptor library was made with the immunoSEQ multiplex PCR assay. What TCRdb holds here is the immuneACCESS table cut down to in-frame rearrangements. Part of the clones is not present; checked against another copy, under half of the missing clones reflect an unresolved V gene, and the others are unexplained. Within this sample are around 180,000 clones, with more than 80% of them counted one time only. Around 10% of the sample is in the top ten clones. Sequenced material: peripheral blood. All receptors derive from a woman aged 80 or over with COVID-19, enrolled during active disease.

The V and J genes are TRBV12-3 or TRBV12-4 and TRBJ2-7; 7 nucleotides agree with TRBD2. CDR3 size: 13 residues. Trimming cost V 1 base and J 4 bases; bases outside gene matches: 1. The CDR3 DNA sequence: TGTGCCAGCAGTTTAGGCGGGGGATACGAGCAGTACTTC. It encodes CASSLGGGYEQYF.

This chain connects TRBV4-1 to TRBJ1-4; 11 nucleotides agree with TRBD1. CDR3 length equals 13 residues. Looked up from germline, CDR1 is MGHRA and CDR2 is YSYEKL. V lost 8 bases, J lost 7 bases, and 3 bases stayed unmatched. The chain's CDR3 is CASGTGGVEKLFF. The CDR3, as DNA: TGCGCCAGCGGGACAGGGGGTGTTGAAAAACTGTTTTTT.